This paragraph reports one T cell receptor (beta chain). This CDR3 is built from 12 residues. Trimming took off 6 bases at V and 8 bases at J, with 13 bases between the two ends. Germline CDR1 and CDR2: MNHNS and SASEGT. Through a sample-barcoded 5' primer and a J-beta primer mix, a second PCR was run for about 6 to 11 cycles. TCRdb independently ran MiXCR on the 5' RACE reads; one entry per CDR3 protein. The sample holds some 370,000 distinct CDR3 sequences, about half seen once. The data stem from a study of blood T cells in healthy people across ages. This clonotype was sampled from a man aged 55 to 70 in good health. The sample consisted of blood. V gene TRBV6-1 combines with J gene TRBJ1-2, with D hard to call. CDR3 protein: CASREGGGGYTF. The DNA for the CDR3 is TGTGCCAGCAGAGAGGGCGGCGGGGGCTACACCTTC.